Presented here are 13 T cell receptor beta chains from one specimen sequenced in a study of tumor and adjacent non-tumor tissue in lung cancer. The library came from three nested PCR rounds adapted from ARM-PCR protocols. TCRdb reanalysed the multiplex PCR reads using MiXCR and keeps one entry per CDR3 protein. The table includes about 76,000 distinct CDR3 sequences, 65% to 85% detected once. This sample's RNA came from whole unsorted tissue. This non-tumor lung sample came from over 3 cm beyond the tumor edge. The source material was distant non-tumor lung tissue. Source of these receptors: a man aged 55 to 70 with non-small cell lung cancer.

Of note for this clonotype: This may stem from a read error, because a much larger clone lies one nucleotide away. The chain combines TRBV7-8 with TRBJ1-3; D is undetermined. CDR3 length: 12 amino acids. Germline V lookup: CDR1 SGHVS, CDR2 FQNEAQ. The CDR3 coding sequence is TGTGCCAGCAGCTTAGGTGGGAACACCACATATTTT. It yields the protein CASSLGGNTTYF.

CDR3 protein: CASSVLYNSYEQYF. The CDR3 DNA reads TGTGCCAGCAGCGTACTGTACAACTCCTACGAGCAGTACTTC. The rearrangement links TRBV11-2 to TRBJ2-7; D ambiguous. Between the trimmed V and J ends, which lost 5 bases and 0 bases, there was a span of 11 bases. Germline V lookup: CDR1 SGHAT, CDR2 FQNNGV. The CDR3 is 14 residues long.

This sequence joins TRBV11-1 and TRBJ2-1, with TRBD1 as a possible D gene (5 bases). The CDR3 totals 18 residues. In germline, CDR1 is SGHAT, CDR2 FQDESV (reference sequence). The V end lost 1 base, the J end lost 11 bases, and 27 bases lay between the germline ends. CDR3 in DNA: TGTGCCAGCAGCTTAGTGCAAGTCTATATGGGGCAGATCCCCCAGCAGTTCTTC. It yields the protein CASSLVQVYMGQIPQQFF.

This clonotype showed up just a few times. A much larger clone is a single base away; this may be a read error. The chain recombines TRBV20-1 with TRBJ2-7, with D tentatively TRBD1 (6 bases). Germline CDR1 and CDR2: DFQATT and SNEGSKA (reference sequence). The CDR3 has 13 residues. The CDR3 protein is CSVTGTPTYGQYF. CDR3 DNA sequence: TGCAGTGTTACCGGGACACCAACCTACGGGCAGTACTTC.

With regard to this clonotype: This may arise from a read error, as a much more abundant clone is one base away. The chain carries TRBV28 and TRBJ1-2; no definite D call. Germline assignment: CDR1 MDHEN and CDR2 SYDVKM. The V gene lost 3 bases and the J gene lost 10 bases, with 18 bases spanning the gap. The CDR3 is made up of 14 amino acids. The CDR3 DNA sequence: TGTGCCAGCAGTTTGGGCGGATGGCTCAATGTCTACACCTTC. Translation gives CASSLGGWLNVYTF.

As for this clonotype: Without the conserved terminal phenylalanine or tryptophan, this CDR3 likely stems from a read error. This chain joins TRBV28 and TRBJ1-2, with TRBD1 as a possible D gene (6 bases). This CDR3 spans 13 amino acids. Trimming took 5 bases from V and 8 from J, leaving 15 bases between them. Per germline, CDR1 MDHEN and CDR2 SYDVKM. The CDR3 DNA sequence: TGTGCCAGCAGTATTGGGTCAGGGGTGGGCTACACCCTC. Residues: CASSIGSGVGYTL.

A note on this clonotype: With a much larger clone just one base away, this may be a read error. The chain recombines TRBV4-2 with TRBJ2-1; 10 nucleotides agree with TRBD2. The CDR3 is made up of 16 amino acids. The V segment lost 0 bases and the J segment 9 bases; nucleotides outside the gene matches: 8. The germline gives CDR1 LGHNA, CDR2 YNFKEQ. The CDR3 spells CASSQDGTSGAIEQFF. The CDR3 DNA is TGTGCCAGCAGCCAAGATGGAACTAGCGGGGCGATTGAGCAGTTCTTC.

This chain links TRBV24-1 with TRBJ2-1; 11 positions match TRBD2. CDR1 is KGHDR, CDR2 SFDVKD, per germline. The CDR3 spans 15 residues. The trim removed 11 bases at V and 5 bases at J, leaving 10 bases unmatched. This CDR3 reads CANIDPGLADNEQFF. Written as DNA, the CDR3 is TGTGCCAACATTGACCCGGGACTAGCGGACAATGAGCAGTTCTTC.

Points on this clonotype: Compared with germline, one end of the junction differs, possibly owing to a read error. This chain links TRBV11-3 with TRBJ2-2; 8 nucleotides align to TRBD2. The germline V gene has CDR1 SGHNT and CDR2 YENEEA. The CDR3 loop spans 18 amino acids. CDR3 region: CASSSRGAGVYGAGELFF. CDR3 nucleotides: TGCGCCAGCAGCTCCCGGGGAGCGGGAGTATACGGAGCCGGGGAGCTGTTTTTT.

V is TRBV6-5 and J is TRBJ2-5; the D is unclear. Per the germline V gene, CDR1 is MNHEY and CDR2 is SVGAGI. The ends were cut back, 11 bases at V and 5 bases at J, with 18 bases in the middle. This CDR3 is built from 13 residues. CDR3 nucleotides: TGTGCCGGCCGTGGGCTCTCCCAGGAGACCCAGTACTTC. It translates to CAGRGLSQETQYF.

The CDR3 loop is CASNSMSEETQYF. The DNA for the CDR3 is TGCGCCAGCAACTCAATGTCTGAAGAGACCCAGTACTTC. This rearrangement joins TRBV5-1 to TRBJ2-5; D not certain. Germline CDR1 SGHRS, CDR2 YFSETQ. The CDR3 has 13 amino acids. V dropped 6 bases and J dropped 3 bases, with 12 bases sitting between them. Full variable domain (outside the CDR3, taken from reference TRBV5-1 and TRBJ2-5): KAGVTQTPRYLIKTRGQQVTLSCSPISGHRSVSWYQQTPGQGLQFLFEYFSETQRNKGNFPGRFSGRQFSNSRSEMNVSTLELGDSALYLCASNSMSEETQYFGPGTRLLVL.

To note about this clonotype: A much larger clone is a single base away; this may be a read error. The CDR3 is CAWSLTGVPGYTF. CDR3 DNA sequence: TGTGCCTGGAGTTTAACAGGGGTTCCTGGCTACACCTTC. V and J are TRBV30 and TRBJ1-2; 7 nucleotides align to TRBD1. V lost 2 bases to trimming and J lost 7 bases; unmatched junction nucleotides: 7. Per the germline V gene, CDR1 is GTSNPN and CDR2 is SVGIG (reference sequence). There are 13 residues in the CDR3.

In regard to this clonotype: One end of the junction is discordant with germline, which a read error may explain. J is TRBJ2-1 and V is TRBV4-1; no clear D. The CDR3 loop spans 18 amino acids. Germline-derived CDR1 and CDR2 are MGHRA and YSYEKL. This CDR3 reads CASCQDLMGLSSYNEQFF. The CDR3 DNA reads as TGCGCCAGCTGCCAAGATCTAATGGGTCTGAGCTCCTACAATGAGCAGTTCTTC.